What follows is one TCR beta chain and its context. Other nucleotide sequences in the sample specify the same CDR3. This sample was included in a study of shared clonotypes between healthy human individuals. From CD4+ cells came CD45RA+ naive and CD45RA-negative memory subsets. The table came from immunoSEQ multiplex PCR; TCRdb's copy has only in-frame clones and leaves some out. The sample lists 1,400,000 or so clones, approximately 98.5% occurring once. The CDR3 runs 12 residues. Trimming removed 7 bases from V and 1 base from J, with 6 bases in between. Germline V CDR1 and CDR2: LNHDA, SQIVND (reference sequence).

The rearrangement links TRBV19 to TRBJ2-3; D might be TRBD1 (6 bases). This clonotype was sampled from a man aged 25-45 years in good health. Specimen: naive CD4+ T cells sorted from blood. Sample subset: CD45RA+ positively selected. Written as DNA, the CDR3 is TGTGCCAGTAAGGGGGGCACAGATACGCAGTATTTT. It specifies CASKGGTDTQYF. The entire variable domain, with the rest obtained from reference TRBV19 and TRBJ2-3, is as follows: DGGITQSPKYLFRKEGQNVTLSCEQNLNHDAMYWYRQDPGQGLRLIYYSQIVNDFQKGDIAEGYSVSREKKESFPLTVTSAQKNPTAFYLCASKGGTDTQYFGPGTRLTVL.